The 5 T cell receptor beta chains below all came from one sample that was sequenced in a study of CD8 T cells in Susac syndrome. After extraction with the RNeasy kit, about 0.45 to 1 ug of the RNA was reverse transcribed using random hexamers. Using its own MiXCR run on the immunoSEQ multiplex PCR reads, TCRdb lists one record per CDR3 protein. The sample consists of about 300,000 distinct CDR3 sequences, roughly nine tenths of them appearing once. The sequenced material came from CD4+ T cells from PBMCs. These receptors all come from a human donor with multiple sclerosis.

The chain carries TRBV5-6 and TRBJ2-1; D is tentatively TRBD1 or TRBD2 (6 bases each). Germline-derived CDR1 and CDR2 are SGHDT and YYEEEE. The CDR3 has 15 amino acids. The germline V and J ends were trimmed by 1 base and 6 bases, with 14 bases remaining between them. In DNA form, the CDR3 reads TGTGCCAGCAGCTTGTATGATGGGGGGCTCAATGAGCAGTTCTTC. This gives the protein CASSLYDGGLNEQFF.

The chain couples TRBV20-1 to TRBJ2-3; 8 nucleotides match TRBD2. CDR1 DFQATT and CDR2 SNEGSKA come from the germline V gene (reference sequence). The V segment lost 3 bases and the J segment 2 bases; nucleotides outside the gene matches: 1. This CDR3 has 13 amino acids. CDR3 residues: CSASGGVTDTQYF. In DNA form, the CDR3 reads TGCAGTGCTAGCGGGGGGGTCACAGATACGCAGTATTTT.

The V and J genes are TRBV23-1 and TRBJ2-1; TRBD2 agrees at 9 bases. TRBV23-1 is marked as an open reading frame, function uncertain. This CDR3 is 16 amino acids long. The V segment lost 3 bases and the J segment 7 bases; nucleotides outside the gene matches: 10. CDR3 DNA sequence: TGCGCCAGCAGTCACTATAGCGGGAGCGAGACTAATGAGCAGTTCTTC. It is translated as CASSHYSGSETNEQFF.

In DNA, the CDR3 is TGTGCCAGCAGTCGCGGACTAGCGGGAGGTCTCCCTTACAATGAGCAGTTCTTC. As protein: CASSRGLAGGLPYNEQFF. This sequence joins TRBV27 and TRBJ2-1; 14 bases agree with TRBD2. J gave up 4 bases and V 5 bases, and 10 bases lay outside the gene matches. The germline V gene encodes CDR1 MNHEY and CDR2 SMNVEV (reference sequence). CDR3 length: 18 residues.

This chain links TRBV20-1 with TRBJ2-5; TRBD1 or TRBD2 may be the D gene (7 bases each). The CDR3 totals 16 residues. Germline CDR1 is DFQATT and CDR2 is SNEGSKA (reference sequence). V dropped 6 bases and J dropped 4 bases, with 24 bases sitting between them. The CDR3 sequence is CSAAAPGGAQGETQYF. CDR3 coding DNA: TGCAGTGCCGCCGCGCCAGGGGGGGCTCAGGGAGAGACCCAGTACTTC.